The 13 T cell receptor beta chains given below trace back to one sample, sequenced in a study of tumor-infiltrating lymphocytes in glioblastoma multiforme (dated by TCRdb to 2016 to 2017). Data came from an Illumina HiSeq 2500. A modified ARM-PCR protocol with multiple V-beta primers and a C-beta primer was used to build TCRB libraries from RNA via three nested multiplex PCR rounds. TCRdb cleaned the public reads at Q25 with fastp, built clones with MiXCR and kept in-frame beta chains. Each record represents a unique CDR3 protein, reported with the most common genes and DNA among its rows. Here the sample has under 35,000 distinct CDR3 sequences; 50% to 75% occur a single time. Jointly, the top ten make up approximately 31% of the sample. Sequencing used brain tumor tissue. The receptors were gathered from a male donor with glioblastoma.

J is TRBJ2-7 and V is TRBV2; no clear D. V gave up 6 bases and J gave up 0 bases, with 6 bases separating them. The CDR3 contains 12 residues. Germline assignment: CDR1 SNHLY and CDR2 FYNNEI. The CDR3 spells CASSKISYEQYF. CDR3 in DNA: TGTGCCAGCAGCAAGATCTCCTACGAGCAGTACTTC.

Details on this clonotype: The junction differs from germline at one of its ends, possibly a read error. The genes are TRBV20-1 and TRBJ2-5; the D gene is possibly TRBD2 (5 bases). This CDR3 is 14 amino acids long. Germline CDR1 DFQATT, CDR2 SNEGSKA (reference sequence). In nucleotides, the CDR3 is TGCAGTGCTAGTAACACGGGATCTAGGGAGACCAAGTACTTC. Translating it yields CSASNTGSRETKYF.

There are a few counts of this clonotype. The chain uses TRBV27 and TRBJ1-5, with D unclear. This CDR3 spans 15 amino acids. CDR1 and CDR2 from the germline V gene are MNHEY and SMNVEV (reference sequence). V was shortened by 2 bases and J by 0 bases, with 8 bases between the two germline ends. The CDR3 loop is CASSLRFSSNQPQHF. The CDR3 DNA follows: TGTGCCAGCAGTTTAAGGTTTTCTAGCAATCAGCCCCAGCATTTT.

The sample holds a few counts of this clonotype. The V gene is TRBV7-9, the J gene TRBJ2-7; D might be TRBD2 (6 bases). The ends were cut back, 4 bases at V and 5 bases at J, with 15 bases in the middle. CDR3 size: 14 residues. CDR1 and CDR2 from the germline V gene are SEHNR and FQNEAQ (reference sequence). CDR3 residues: CASSSTTSIDEQYF. The CDR3, as DNA: TGTGCCAGCAGCTCCACAACTAGCATCGACGAGCAGTACTTC.

On this clonotype: At one boundary the junction diverges from the germline segment, which might be a read error. This sequence joins TRBV6-6 and TRBJ2-7, with unresolved D. The CDR3 covers 13 residues. Per germline, CDR1 MNHNY and CDR2 SVGAGI (reference sequence). The CDR3 DNA reads as TGTGCCAGCAGCGTCAGAGACTCCTACGAGCATTACTTC. Its protein is CASSVRDSYEHYF.

This clonotype was counted many times. This CDR3 reads CASSPQGRLTEAFF. The DNA for the CDR3 is TGCGCCAGCAGCCCACAGGGGCGGCTCACTGAAGCTTTCTTT. The V gene is TRBV5-1, the J gene TRBJ1-1, with 7 bases matching TRBD1. The CDR3 contains 14 residues. V gave up 4 bases and J gave up 4 bases; unmatched junction bases: 7. Germline CDR1 SGHRS, CDR2 YFSETQ.

Turning to this clonotype: A junction end diverges from the germline sequence, so it may reflect a read error. The chain joins TRBV11-1 to TRBJ2-1; 11 nucleotides match TRBD2. The germline V gene encodes CDR1 SGHAT and CDR2 FQDESV (reference sequence). The CDR3 runs to 15 residues. The CDR3 nucleotides read TGTGCCAGCAACTTACTAGCGGGAGTTTACAATGAGCAGTTCTTC. Translation gives CASNLLAGVYNEQFF.

This clonotype came up once. One junction end disagrees with the germline gene, perhaps due to a read error. This sequence joins TRBV29-1 and TRBJ2-2; D may be TRBD2 (6 bases). This CDR3 has 15 amino acids. Germline assignment: CDR1 SQVTM and CDR2 ANQGSEA. CDR3 coding DNA: TGCAGCGTGATCGGTGTCAGCGCGAACACCCGGGAGTTGTTTTTT. It is translated as CSVIGVSANTRELFF.

This clonotype was counted ten times or more. The CDR3 loop is CSATGDLNTEAFF. CDR3 nucleotide sequence: TGCAGTGCTACAGGAGATTTGAACACTGAAGCTTTCTTT. The V and J genes are TRBV20-1 and TRBJ1-1; D ambiguous. Trimming removed 4 bases from V and 0 bases from J, with 9 bases in between. The CDR3 loop spans 13 amino acids. Looked up from germline, CDR1 is DFQATT and CDR2 is SNEGSKA (reference sequence).

The chain uses TRBV20-1 and TRBJ2-1; TRBD2 aligns across 7 bases. Per the germline V gene, CDR1 is DFQATT and CDR2 is SNEGSKA (reference sequence). Unmatched junction bases numbered 17, after V lost 6 bases and J lost 12 bases. The CDR3 covers 14 residues. Here the CDR3 DNA reads TGCAGTGCCACCGAAAGGCTAGCGGTAGATGGGCAGTTCTTC. Its protein is CSATERLAVDGQFF.

Note on this clonotype: A much larger clone sits a single nucleotide away, making a read error possible. This sequence joins TRBV28 and TRBJ2-4; 7 nucleotides line up with TRBD1. The germline gives CDR1 MDHEN, CDR2 SYDVKM. The CDR3 runs 15 residues. The V segment lost 5 bases and the J segment 7 bases; nucleotides outside the gene matches: 11. Written as DNA, the CDR3 is TGTGCCAGCAGTCAAGGACAGGCGAGTAGTAACATTCAGTACTTC. Its translation: CASSQGQASSNIQYF.

A note on this clonotype: A read error may account for a junction end that differs from germline. This sequence joins TRBV20-1 and TRBJ2-7, with D perhaps matching TRBD2 (5 bases). CDR3 length: 15 residues. The germline CDR1 and CDR2 sequences are DFQATT and SNEGSKA (reference sequence). CDR3 sequence reads: CSVRAFRSGSYEQYF. CDR3 nucleotides: TGCAGTGTTAGGGCATTTCGGAGCGGATCCTACGAGCAGTATTTC.

With regard to this clonotype: Given a much more abundant clone one base away, this may be a read error. The chain joins TRBV5-8 to TRBJ2-1; no reliable D call. CDR3 length: 14 amino acids. The germline CDR1 and CDR2 sequences are SGHTS and YDEGEE. The CDR3 loop is CASSPGTSYTEQFF. The CDR3 nucleotides read TGTGCCAGCAGCCCCGGAACGTCCTACACTGAGCAGTTCTTC.